These 19 T cell receptor beta chains share one sample of origin, sequenced in a study of tumor-infiltrating lymphocytes in primary liver carcinoma. From approximately 500 ng total RNA, TCR beta cDNA was generated with a primer in the constant region. Slightly modified ARM-PCR, run as three nested multiplex PCR rounds, produced the TCR beta libraries. A C-beta reverse primer and TRBV1-TRBV30 forward primers served in each of the first two PCR rounds, at 9 to 10 cycles apiece. TCRdb re-called the multiplex PCR reads with MiXCR, one entry per CDR3 protein. This sample has tens of thousands of distinct CDR3 sequences, with roughly 74% found just once. Co-extracting RNA and DNA was done with roughly 17-32 mg of unsorted bulk tissue as input. Specimen: tumor-adjacent normal liver tissue. The receptors here all came from a man aged 40-49 years with primary liver carcinoma and hepatitis B virus infection.

A word on this clonotype: The junction does not match germline at one end; this may be a read error. The chain couples TRBV11-1 to TRBJ2-4, with 13 bases that match TRBD2. The germline CDR1 and CDR2 sequences are SGHAT and FQDESV (reference sequence). CDR3 length: 17 residues. In nucleotides, the CDR3 is TGTGCCGGCAGTTTTCCCGGGACTAGCGGGACCAAAAACATTCAGAACTTC. It codes for CAGSFPGTSGTKNIQNF.

To note about this clonotype: A junction boundary mismatches the germline segment, possibly from a read error. The genes are TRBV4-1 and TRBJ2-7; 7 bases are shared with TRBD2. The germline CDR1 and CDR2 sequences are MGHRA and YSYEKL. This CDR3 region has 14 residues. CDR3 DNA: TGCGCCAGCAATCATACTAGCGATTCCTACGAGGAGTACTTC. This sequence encodes CASNHTSDSYEEYF.

Notes on this clonotype: The junction shows a germline mismatch at one end, possibly a read error. This rearrangement joins TRBV6-1 to TRBJ1-5; unclear D gene. This CDR3 is 13 amino acids long. Germline assignment: CDR1 MNHNS and CDR2 SASEGT. The CDR3 sequence is CASSGERNQHQHF. CDR3 sequence (DNA): TGTGCCAGCAGCGGAGAGAGGAATCAGCACCAGCATTTT.

This clonotype appeared many times. The chain has TRBV6-2 or TRBV6-3 and TRBJ2-3, with TRBD1 matching 7 bases. CDR3 length equals 16 residues. Trimming took 6 bases from V and 8 from J; bases not matched to a gene: 17. Germline CDR1 MNHEY, CDR2 SVGEGT. The CDR3 spells CASSPRHTATGLTQYF. The DNA of the CDR3 is TGTGCCAGCAGCCCTCGACACACGGCGACAGGGCTTACGCAGTATTTT.

The chain links TRBV29-1 to TRBJ1-5; possibly TRBD1 for D (5 bases). The CDR3 spans 11 residues. The ends were cut back, 4 bases at V and 9 bases at J, with 10 bases in the middle. Per the germline V gene, CDR1 is SQVTM and CDR2 is ANQGSEA. CDR3 sequence: CSVGGAGPQHF. The CDR3 region has the DNA TGCAGCGTTGGCGGGGCGGGGCCCCAGCATTTT.

There are many counts of this clonotype. The chain combines TRBV5-5 with TRBJ2-1, with TRBD2 identical over 10 bases. The V segment lost 4 bases and the J segment 7 bases; nucleotides outside the gene matches: 14. This CDR3 region has 17 residues. Per germline, CDR1 SGHKS and CDR2 YYEKEE (reference sequence). DNA for the CDR3: TGTGCCAGCAGCCGGGCTCTAGGCCTAGCGGGAGAAAATGAGCAGTTCTTC. Its translation: CASSRALGLAGENEQFF.

A note on this clonotype: A much larger clone lies a single base off, so this may be a read error. The J gene is TRBJ2-7, the V gene TRBV7-3; 8 bases are shared with TRBD2. The CDR3 is made up of 16 amino acids. The V segment lost 5 bases and the J segment 1 base; nucleotides outside the gene matches: 10. Germline CDR1 SGHTA, CDR2 FQGTGA. The CDR3 DNA follows: TGTGCCAGCAGCCCAAAAAACGGGAGGGTTTCCTACGAGCAGTACTTC. Amino acid sequence: CASSPKNGRVSYEQYF.

This clonotype has ten or more counts. A single base separates this from a much larger clone, so it may be a read error. V and J are TRBV5-1 and TRBJ2-2; maybe TRBD2 (5 bases). Trimming left V 2 bases short and J 0 bases short, with 11 bases between. Germline CDR1 and CDR2: SGHRS and YFSETQ. This CDR3 spans 16 amino acids. CDR3 residues: CASSLHHGTNTGELFF. CDR3 in DNA: TGCGCCAGCAGCTTACATCACGGGACGAACACCGGGGAGCTGTTTTTT.

As to this clonotype: No conserved phenylalanine or tryptophan ends this CDR3, so it is likely a read error. The rearrangement joins TRBV29-1 to TRBJ2-1; D uncertain. There are 14 residues in the CDR3. With 5 bases removed from V and 1 base from J, the gap between germline ends came to 12 bases. The germline V gene encodes CDR1 SQVTM and CDR2 ANQGSEA. CDR3 amino acids: CSVRLRRSYNEQFL. CDR3 sequence (DNA): TGCAGCGTTCGACTGAGGAGATCCTACAATGAGCAGTTCTTA.

As for this clonotype: A read error may account for a junction end that differs from germline. The chain combines TRBV29-1 with TRBJ2-3; the D gene is possibly TRBD2 (7 bases). Germline V gene sequence: CDR1 SQVTM, CDR2 ANQGSEA. This CDR3 comprises 13 residues. CDR3 nucleotides: TGTAACGTCCGGACGGGGGGCGGAGATACGCAGTACTTT. Translation: CNVRTGGGDTQYF.

The rearrangement joins TRBV5-1 to TRBJ2-4, with 10 bases lining up with TRBD1. CDR1 is SGHRS and CDR2 is YFSETQ in the germline V gene. The CDR3 is made up of 14 amino acids. The CDR3: CVCSLGDRGNSEYF. Here the CDR3 DNA reads TGCGTCTGCAGCCTGGGGGACAGGGGTAATTCCGAGTACTTC. Looking up the rest from reference TRBV5-1 and TRBJ2-4 gives the full variable domain: KAGVTQTPRYLIKTRGQQVTLSCSPISGHRSVSWYQQTPGQGLQFLFEYFSETQRNKGNFPGRFSGRQFSNSRSEMNVSTLELGDSALYLCVCSLGDRGNSEYFGAGTRLSVL.

This clonotype showed up just a few times. Germline is not matched at one junction end, which may reflect a read error. The CDR3 bases are TGTGCCAGCAGCTTAAGACTAGCGTGTGACTCGATCGAGACCCAATACTTC. It encodes CASSLRLACDSIETQYF. The genes are TRBV11-2 and TRBJ2-5; 8 bases match TRBD2. Germline CDR1 and CDR2: SGHAT and FQNNGV. The CDR3 consists of 17 residues.

This clonotype is labeled medium-sized. The chain recombines TRBV12-3 or TRBV12-4 with TRBJ2-7; D is possibly TRBD2 (6 bases). V lost 6 bases and J 0 bases, leaving 15 bases between the germline ends. CDR3 length: 15 residues. The CDR3 reads CASRTGLLSSYEQYF. Here the CDR3 DNA reads TGTGCCAGCAGAACGGGACTCCTAAGCTCCTACGAGCAGTACTTC.

This clonotype occurred a few times. The chain carries TRBV7-2 and TRBJ2-1; 10 nucleotides align to TRBD2. Per germline, CDR1 SGHTA and CDR2 FQGNSA. The CDR3 has 18 amino acids. After removal of 1 base from V and 8 bases from J, the junction contained 14 bases not matched to a gene. CDR3: CASSLGPGGLAGADEQFF. CDR3 nucleotides: TGTGCCAGCAGCTTAGGACCCGGCGGGCTAGCGGGAGCGGATGAGCAGTTCTTC.

As regards this clonotype: A single base separates this from a much larger clone, so it may be a read error. The chain uses TRBV18 and TRBJ1-6; D is unresolved. Germline CDR1 and CDR2: KGHSH and LQKENI. The V end lost 3 bases, the J end lost 6 bases, and 15 bases lay between the germline ends. The CDR3 consists of 16 residues. CDR3 bases: TGTGCCAGCTCACCCCCCAGCCGGGGAGGTAATTCACCCCTCCACTTT. Protein product: CASSPPSRGGNSPLHF.

By proportion, this clonotype is medium-sized. This chain uses TRBV6-1 with TRBJ2-5; maybe TRBD1 (6 bases). Trimming took off 0 bases at V and 2 bases at J, with 13 bases between the two ends. CDR1 is MNHNS and CDR2 is SASEGT in the germline V gene. The CDR3 extends over 16 amino acids. CDR3 bases: TGTGCCAGCAGTGAAGCACTTGGACAGCTACAAGAGACCCAGTACTTC. It codes for CASSEALGQLQETQYF.

This clonotype has just one count. The V gene is TRBV5-1, the J gene TRBJ2-7; D uncertain. Germline V gene data show CDR1 as SGHRS and CDR2 as YFSETQ. The V end was cut by 1 base, the J end by 0 bases, with 8 bases between. This CDR3 has 14 residues. The CDR3 region has the DNA TGCGCCAGCAGCTTGACCTGTGTCTCCTACGAGCAGTACTTC. This gives the protein CASSLTCVSYEQYF.

On this clonotype: At one of its ends the junction is not consistent with the germline gene, which may arise from a read error. This chain's CDR3 is CATTGLAGVFNF. The CDR3 nucleotides are TGTGCCACCACGGGACTAGCGGGAGTGTTTAACTTC. V gene TRBV19 combines with J gene TRBJ2-1, with 14 bases aligning to TRBD2. CDR1 is LNHDA, CDR2 SQIVND, per germline (reference sequence). The CDR3 extends over 12 amino acids.

In the case of this clonotype: No conserved phenylalanine or tryptophan is present at the end of the CDR3, so a read error is the likely explanation. The DNA is left out, because the CDR3 cannot be placed on it with certainty; the CDR3 is given as TCRdb lists it. The rearrangement joins TRBV7-9 to TRBJ1-3; the table names TRBD1, a call not compared with the DNA. Germline V gene sequence: CDR1 SEHNR, CDR2 FQNEAQ (reference sequence). The CDR3 adds up to 16 amino acids, both ends counted. CDR3: CASSPPPGVSGNTTYY.